A selection of T cell receptor beta chains follows, all from one sample in a study of cytomegalovirus exposure and HLA in healthy donors. TCRdb keeps only in-frame clones here, not all; method: immunoSEQ multiplex PCR. Among about 150,000 clones listed, approximately 80% were seen once. Sequencing was carried out using PBMCs. Receptors originate from a man aged 50-59 years in good health and CMV-seropositive. Each CDR3 is given with its conserved first and last residue. D genes are given only for firm matches. The listing skips clone size in some rows; elsewhere it reads once, few, many or a size class.

clone size	D gene	CDR3 length	J gene	V gene	CDR3 DNA	CDR3 protein
NA	NA	14	TRBJ2-5	TRBV7-8	TGTGCCAGCAGCGTTAGCGTCTTGTCGGAGACCCAGTACTTC	CASSVSVLSETQYF
NA	TRBD1	15	TRBJ2-7	TRBV9	TGTGCCAGCAGCCCCGGACAGGGGGGCTCCTACGAGCAGTACTTC	CASSPGQGGSYEQYF
NA	NA	16	TRBJ2-2	TRBV11-2	TGTGCCAGCAGCTTAGAGGGCGGGGCGAACACCGGGGAGCTGTTTTTT	CASSLEGGANTGELFF
NA	NA	15	TRBJ2-1	TRBV7-8	TGTGCCAGCAGCTTAGGTCCAGGCTCCTACAATGAGCAGTTCTTC	CASSLGPGSYNEQFF
NA	NA	16	TRBJ1-5	TRBV6-1	TGTGCCAGCAGTGACTATGTCTGGGGCAGCAATCAGCCCCAGCATTTT	CASSDYVWGSNQPQHF
NA	TRBD2	17	TRBJ2-5	TRBV5-1	TGCGCCAGCAGCTTGGCCACACTAGCGGGGGGGCAAGAGACCCAGTACTTC	CASSLATLAGGQETQYF
NA	NA	13	TRBJ1-2	TRBV7-2	TGTGCCAGCAGCCCGACAACTAACTATGGCTACACCTTC	CASSPTTNYGYTF
NA	NA	15	TRBJ1-1	TRBV2	TGTGCCAGCAGTGTAGCCAGGGACACTAACACTGAAGCTTTCTTT	CASSVARDTNTEAFF
NA	NA	14	TRBJ1-3	TRBV29-1	TGCAGCCCCTACCCGGGTTTCTCTGGAAACACCATATATTTT	CSPYPGFSGNTIYF
NA	NA	18	TRBJ1-5	TRBV2	TGTGCCAGCAGCCCTCACAATGGACAGATTTGGGGCAATCAGCCCCAGCATTTT	CASSPHNGQIWGNQPQHF
NA	NA	12	TRBJ1-1	TRBV12-5	TGTGCTAGTGGTTTGGTCAGTGGTGAAGCTTTCTTT	CASGLVSGEAFF
NA	TRBD1	16	TRBJ2-6	TRBV19	TGTGCCAGTAGTATAGATGACAGGGCTGGGGCCAACGTCCTGACTTTC	CASSIDDRAGANVLTF
NA	NA	15	TRBJ1-2	TRBV6-5	TGTGCCAGCAGTTCCACCGGGATCACTTTCTATGGCTACACCTTC	CASSSTGITFYGYTF
NA	NA	13	TRBJ2-1	TRBV27	TGTGCCAGCAGTCTGGGACTTCTCAATGAGCAGTTCTTC	CASSLGLLNEQFF
NA	TRBD2	16	TRBJ2-3	TRBV6-5	TGTGCCAGCAGTTACTCCGGACTAGCGGGAGCTGGTACGCAGTATTTT	CASSYSGLAGAGTQYF
NA	TRBD1	17	TRBJ2-1	TRBV11-2	TGTGCCAGCAGCTCCCCAATGGACAGGGGCTTATACAATGAGCAGTTCTTC	CASSSPMDRGLYNEQFF
NA	NA	17	TRBJ2-5	TRBV11-3	TGTGCCAGCAGCTTTGGAGGGCAGATATCGTACCAAGAGACCCAGTACTTC	CASSFGGQISYQETQYF
NA	NA	15	TRBJ2-1	TRBV29-1	TGCAGCGTTGAAGGTGGGAGTCGCGCCTACAATGAGCAGTTCTTC	CSVEGGSRAYNEQFF
NA	NA	15	TRBJ2-7	TRBV5-3	TGTGCCAGAAGCCGGACAAGGACAGACTCCTACGAGCAGTACTTC	CARSRTRTDSYEQYF
NA	TRBD1	13	TRBJ2-5	TRBV11-2	TGTGCCAGCAGCTCACAGGGGAAAGGGACCCAGTACTTC	CASSSQGKGTQYF
NA	TRBD1	16	TRBJ1-2	TRBV5-1	TGCGCCAGCAGCCCACTTACGACAGGGTTTGACTATGGCTACACCTTC	CASSPLTTGFDYGYTF
NA	TRBD1	17	TRBJ2-2	TRBV7-8	TGTGCCAGCAGCTTACCGGACAGGGAAGGGAACACCGGGGAGCTGTTTTTT	CASSLPDREGNTGELFF
NA	NA	15	TRBJ1-4	TRBV25-1	TGTGCCAGCAGTATCGACTCTGGCCTGCGGGAAAAACTGTTTTTT	CASSIDSGLREKLFF
NA	TRBD2	16	TRBJ2-3	TRBV29-1	TGCAGCGTTGAAGCCGATAGCGGGGGGGCCTTAGATACGCAGTATTTT	CSVEADSGGALDTQYF
NA	TRBD1	15	TRBJ2-3	TRBV27	TGTGCCAGCAGACCCCGGGACAGGGGACGAGATACGCAGTATTTT	CASRPRDRGRDTQYF
NA	TRBD1	14	TRBJ2-3	TRBV4-1	TGCGCCAGCAGCCGAACAGGGGTCACAGATACGCAGTATTTT	CASSRTGVTDTQYF
NA	NA	12	TRBJ2-6	TRBV29-1	TGCAGCGTTTTGCAGGGGGCCAACGTCCTGACTTTC	CSVLQGANVLTF
few	NA	15	TRBJ2-1	TRBV5-4	TGTGCCAGCAGCTTTCGGGGGTTTGGTGACAATGAGCAGTTCTTC	CASSFRGFGDNEQFF
NA	NA	15	TRBJ1-1	TRBV5-6	TGTGCCAGCAGCTTGGTGGGACTGATGAACACTGAAGCTTTCTTT	CASSLVGLMNTEAFF
NA	NA	12	TRBJ2-3	TRBV29-1	TGCAGCGTTGTCAGGCCCCCAGATACGCAGTATTTT	CSVVRPPDTQYF
NA	NA	14	TRBJ1-3	TRBV11-2	TGTGCCAGCAGCTCCAGGGTTTCTGGAAACACCATATATTTT	CASSSRVSGNTIYF
NA	TRBD1	15	TRBJ1-1	TRBV5-1	TGCGCCAGCAGCGCGTCGGGACAGGAGAACACTGAAGCTTTCTTT	CASSASGQENTEAFF
NA	NA	14	TRBJ2-7	TRBV18	TGTGCCAGCTCACCCCAGGGGAGGGGATACGAGCAGTACTTC	CASSPQGRGYEQYF
NA	NA	14	TRBJ2-2	TRBV5-1	TGCGCCAGCAGCTTGACAGGGCCCACCGGGGAGCTGTTTTTT	CASSLTGPTGELFF
NA	NA	14	TRBJ1-2	TRBV7-9	TGTGCCAGCAGCTTAGGGTGGACAGACTATGGCTACACCTTC	CASSLGWTDYGYTF
once	TRBD1	14	TRBJ2-7	TRBV5-1	TGCGCCAGCAGGCGAGGACAGGACCTTTACGAGCAGTACTTC	CASRRGQDLYEQYF
NA	TRBD2	16	TRBJ2-2	TRBV5-1	TGCGCCAGCAGCCTCGGACTAGCGGCGAACACCGGGGAGCTGTTTTTT	CASSLGLAANTGELFF
NA	NA	14	TRBJ1-5	TRBV6-5	TGTGCCAGCAGTTACTCCATGCCTGGGGCGCCCCAGCATTTT	CASSYSMPGAPQHF
NA	NA	15	TRBJ2-5	TRBV11-3	TGTGCCAGCACCTACTCCGACTCCGTGGGAGAGACCCAGTACTTC	CASTYSDSVGETQYF
NA	NA	18	TRBJ1-5	TRBV7-8	TGTGCCAGCAGCTTAGATATAGAAGCCCCATATAGCAATCAGCCCCAGCATTTT	CASSLDIEAPYSNQPQHF
NA	NA	16	TRBJ1-5	TRBV5-8	TGTGCCAGCAGCCCACGTTGGGGGGTGAGCAATCAGCCCCAGCATTTT	CASSPRWGVSNQPQHF
NA	TRBD1	16	TRBJ2-2	TRBV6-1	TGTGCCAGCAGTGCCGGACAGGGGGGAAACACCGGGGAGCTGTTTTTT	CASSAGQGGNTGELFF
NA	NA	14	TRBJ2-5	TRBV29-1	TGCAGCGTTGCTAGGTGGGAGTTCCAAGAGACCCAGTACTTC	CSVARWEFQETQYF
NA	NA	15	TRBJ1-2	TRBV6-5	TGTGCCAGCAGTTACTCGTTACAGGGTAACTATGGCTACACCTTC	CASSYSLQGNYGYTF
NA	TRBD2	13	TRBJ2-1	TRBV2	TGTGCCAGCGAAGCGGGGGTGATGAATGAGCAGTTCTTC	CASEAGVMNEQFF
NA	TRBD2	13	TRBJ2-5	TRBV5-5	TGTGCCAGCAGCTGGGGGGGGGAAGAGACCCAGTACTTC	CASSWGGEETQYF
NA	TRBD2	15	TRBJ2-2	TRBV2	TGTGCCAGCAAGGTTGGCGGGGGGGCCACCGGGGAGCTGTTTTTT	CASKVGGGATGELFF
NA	NA	14	TRBJ2-1	TRBV5-1	TGCGCCAGCAGCTTGAGCGGAGGGTACAATGAGCAGTTCTTC	CASSLSGGYNEQFF
NA	NA	13	TRBJ1-1	TRBV5-1	TGTGCCAGCTGCGTTCAGGGGTACACTGAAGCTTTCTTT	CASCVQGYTEAFF
NA	NA	17	TRBJ2-1	TRBV7-3	TGTGCCAGCAGCTTAATGAACCCGGGGAGCTCCTACAATGAGCAGTTCTTC	CASSLMNPGSSYNEQFF
NA	TRBD1	16	TRBJ2-4	TRBV7-3	TGTGCCAGCAGCTCCGGAAGGGGGCCGGCCAAAAACATTCAGTACTTC	CASSSGRGPAKNIQYF
NA	TRBD1	15	TRBJ1-2	TRBV10-3	TGTGCCATCAGAGGACAGGGGGCGGGTAACTATGGCTACACCTTC	CAIRGQGAGNYGYTF
NA	NA	13	TRBJ1-2	TRBV12-2	TGTGCAAGTCCCGTCGGACAGTCCTATGGCTACACCTTC	CASPVGQSYGYTF
NA	NA	18	TRBJ1-1	TRBV5-1	TGCGCCAGCAGCTTGGACCCTGCGCCGTGGAACAGGGACACTGAAGCTTTCTTT	CASSLDPAPWNRDTEAFF
NA	TRBD1	16	TRBJ2-5	TRBV10-1	TGCGCCAGCAGTGAGGATGTAGGGGGCCAAAAAGAGACCCAGTACTTC	CASSEDVGGQKETQYF